Sequencing of this T cell receptor beta chain was carried out in a study of blood T cell repertoires in COVID-19. The CDR3 contains 13 residues. V lost 4 bases to trimming and J lost 4 bases, with 10 bases between them. The germline V gene encodes CDR1 MDHEN and CDR2 SYDVKM. Using immunoSEQ multiplex PCR, the repertoire was profiled, and TCRdb retains in-frame clones only, with some absent. This repertoire shows 39,000 or so clones, about 81% found once; its top ten account for 35% to 45%. Sequencing input: peripheral blood. This sequence originates from a man aged 35-49 years with active or convalescent COVID-19. The rearrangement uses TRBV28 and TRBJ1-2, with TRBD1 as a possible D gene (6 bases). DNA of the CDR3: TGTGCCAGCAGTTCCGACAGGATCTATGGCTACACCTTC. Its translation: CASSSDRIYGYTF.